A single sample is the source of the 32 T cell receptor beta chains below, sequenced in a study of cytomegalovirus exposure and HLA in healthy donors. Amplification used 60 Vbeta primers and 13 Jbeta primers. Measured with immunoSEQ multiplex PCR; TCRdb has only the in-frame clones, and not every one. The table lists around 180,000 clones, 85% of them singletons, with 1% in the top ten. Sequencing was carried out using PBMCs. These receptor sequences come from a boy between 2 and 15 years old in good health and CMV-seronegative.

This clone was observed once. The chain carries TRBV12-1 and TRBJ1-5. TRBV12-1 is a documented pseudogene. The CDR3 is made up of 18 amino acids. This CDR3 is CASSPDAGADVGNQPQHF. The CDR3 nucleotides are TGTGCCAGCAGCCCGGATGCGGGGGCGGACGTTGGCAATCAGCCCCAGCATTTT.

In its sample, this clone was seen a few times. The rearrangement uses TRBV28 and TRBJ2-7; D is undetermined. The CDR3 totals 11 residues. The V gene lost 3 bases and the J gene lost 3 bases, with 3 bases spanning the gap. From germline, CDR1 is MDHEN and CDR2 SYDVKM. The CDR3 region has the DNA TGTGCCAGCAGTTTTCGCTACGAGCAGTACTTC. This codes for CASSFRYEQYF.

CDR3 DNA sequence: TGTGCCACCACGGATTATCGACAGAAGAATCAGCCCCAGCATTTT. The encoded protein is CATTDYRQKNQPQHF. The chain couples TRBV28 to TRBJ1-5; tentatively, D is TRBD1 (5 bases). Looked up from germline, CDR1 is MDHEN and CDR2 is SYDVKM. Trimming cost V 10 bases and J 4 bases, with 20 bases left between them. The CDR3 length is 15 residues.

This clone turned up a few times. The chain couples TRBV6-1 to TRBJ1-1; TRBD1 matches at 9 bases. The CDR3 consists of 16 residues. Germline V gene sequence: CDR1 MNHNS, CDR2 SASEGT. Trimming removed 2 bases from V and 1 base from J; junction bases left unmatched: 5. CDR3 DNA: TGTGCCAGCAGTGAAAAACCGGGACAGGGGAACACTGAAGCTTTCTTT. Translating gives CASSEKPGQGNTEAFF.

This chain uses TRBV9 with TRBJ2-1, with 10 bases lining up with TRBD2. The V and J ends lost 4 bases and 0 bases, in that order; junction bases with no gene match: 10. The CDR3 is 18 residues long. Germline V gene data show CDR1 as SGDLS and CDR2 as YYNGEE. CDR3: CASSPQLAGVSSYNEQFF. The CDR3 DNA sequence: TGTGCCAGCAGCCCCCAGCTAGCGGGAGTTAGCTCCTACAATGAGCAGTTCTTC. Drawing the rest from reference TRBV9 and TRBJ2-1, the complete variable domain is DSGVTQTPKHLITATGQRVTLRCSPRSGDLSVYWYQQSLDQGLQFLIQYYNGEERAKGNILERFSAQQFPDLHSELNLSSLELGDSALYFCASSPQLAGVSSYNEQFFGPGTRLTVL.

This clone was found a few times. One end of the junction varies from germline; a read error may be responsible. The genes are TRBV7-9 and TRBJ2-5, with 7 bases matching TRBD2. Germline V CDR1 and CDR2: SEHNR, FQNEAQ (reference sequence). The CDR3 is made up of 18 amino acids. The CDR3 DNA is TGTTCCAGCAGCTTAAGGCTGTTTGGGCCAGCCGGACTAGAGGCCCAGTACTTC. This translates into CSSSLRLFGPAGLEAQYF.

The rearrangement links TRBV19 to TRBJ2-4; a possible D gene is TRBD1 (5 bases). The V gene lost 6 bases and the J gene lost 0 bases, with 21 bases spanning the gap. The CDR3 loop spans 18 amino acids. Germline values: CDR1 LNHDA, CDR2 SQIVND (reference sequence). The CDR3 here is CASSPGQGRGLAKNIQYF. The CDR3 DNA is TGTGCCAGTAGCCCAGGCCAGGGTAGGGGATTAGCCAAAAACATTCAGTACTTC.

This clone occurred a few times. CDR3: CASSTPGTRNEKLFF. The DNA of the CDR3 is TGTGCCAGCAGTACCCCCGGGACACGGAATGAAAAACTGTTTTTT. This chain joins TRBV28 and TRBJ1-4; tentatively, D is TRBD1 (6 bases). V was shortened by 5 bases and J by 5 bases, with 15 bases between the two germline ends. The CDR3 runs 15 residues. CDR1 MDHEN and CDR2 SYDVKM come from the germline V gene.

The chain joins TRBV4-1 to TRBJ1-3; D is perhaps TRBD1 (6 bases). V was trimmed by 3 bases and J by 3 bases, leaving 18 bases between them. The V gene's germline CDR1 is MGHRA and CDR2 YSYEKL. This CDR3 has 17 amino acids. In nucleotides, the CDR3 is TGCGCCAGCAGCCACCACGTCCCGCCAGGGGATGGAAACACCATATATTTT. Translated: CASSHHVPPGDGNTIYF.

The chain combines TRBV18 with TRBJ2-6, with 7 bases identical to TRBD1. Germline loops: CDR1 KGHSH, CDR2 LQKENI. The CDR3 spans 18 residues. V was pared by 3 bases and J by 0 bases, with 8 bases of the junction left unmatched. CDR3 DNA: TGTGCCAGCTCACCGTCTGGGACAGTAAGCTCTGGGGCCAACGTCCTGACTTTC. It is translated as CASSPSGTVSSGANVLTF.

The V call is TRBV6-1, the J call TRBJ2-7; 11 nucleotides match TRBD2. CDR1 MNHNS and CDR2 SASEGT come from the germline V gene. This CDR3 contains 15 residues. V gave up 5 bases and J gave up 2 bases; unmatched junction bases: 5. The CDR3 protein is CASSSTSGSPYEQYF. The DNA of the CDR3 is TGTGCCAGCAGTTCCACTAGCGGGAGCCCCTACGAGCAGTACTTC.

This clone showed up just a few times. The chain joins TRBV6-4 to TRBJ2-3, with D maybe TRBD1 (5 bases). Germline V gives CDR1 MRHNA, CDR2 SNTAGT. CDR3 size: 15 residues. Deletions cut 2 bases from V and 2 bases from J, with 11 bases between. The CDR3 nucleotides read TGTGCCAGCAGTGACGGGCAGGGCCCCACAGATACGCAGTATTTT. Encoded protein: CASSDGQGPTDTQYF.

V gene TRBV6-5 combines with J gene TRBJ2-2, with 8 bases aligning to TRBD1. V shed 5 bases and J 6 bases; nucleotides not matched to a gene: 5. CDR1 and CDR2 (germline): MNHEY, SVGAGI. CDR3 size: 14 residues. CDR3 bases: TGTGCCAGCAGTGCCGGACAGGGCGCCGGGGAGCTGTTTTTT. Encoded protein: CASSAGQGAGELFF.

This CDR3 is CASSFPRQGLNGYTF. DNA of the CDR3: TGTGCCAGCAGCTTCCCCCGACAGGGGTTGAATGGCTACACCTTC. The chain joins TRBV7-9 to TRBJ1-2; 8 bases map to TRBD1. Germline-derived CDR1 and CDR2 are SEHNR and FQNEAQ (reference sequence). V was clipped by 3 bases and J by 6 bases; unmatched bases: 9. CDR3 length equals 15 residues.

Concerning this clone: The junction differs from germline at one of its ends, possibly a read error. This chain uses TRBV19 with TRBJ1-4, with TRBD1 identical over 7 bases. From germline, CDR1 is LNHDA and CDR2 SQIVND (reference sequence). This CDR3 has 19 residues. The CDR3 region is CASSIDRVAVPGRGEKLFF. The CDR3 DNA sequence: TGTGCCAGTAGCATAGACAGGGTGGCCGTTCCAGGAAGGGGCGAAAAACTGTTTTTT.

The J gene is TRBJ2-1, the V gene TRBV19; D not certain. The V end lost 4 bases, the J end lost 0 bases, and 16 bases lay between the germline ends. The CDR3 runs to 17 residues. Per germline, CDR1 LNHDA and CDR2 SQIVND (reference sequence). For the CDR3, the DNA is TGTGCCAGTAGTAACCCAACCCTCCATAGCTCCTACAATGAGCAGTTCTTC. As protein: CASSNPTLHSSYNEQFF.

This chain joins TRBV6-5 and TRBJ1-1; D is undetermined. The germline V and J ends were trimmed by 4 bases and 1 base, with 7 bases remaining between them. CDR3 length: 13 residues. Germline V gives CDR1 MNHEY, CDR2 SVGAGI. In nucleotides, the CDR3 is TGTGCCAGCAGTTTGTCGTCGAACACTGAAGCTTTCTTT. Its protein product is CASSLSSNTEAFF.

This chain links TRBV11-2 with TRBJ2-1; a weak D match, TRBD2 (5 bases). The V gene's germline CDR1 is SGHAT and CDR2 FQNNGV. V was cut by 1 base and J by 1 base, with 8 bases left in between. CDR3 length: 15 amino acids. CDR3 in amino acids: CASSLGPGSYNEQFF. CDR3 coding DNA: TGTGCCAGCAGCTTAGGTCCGGGGTCCTACAATGAGCAGTTCTTC.

This clone was picked up a small number of times. This chain links TRBV18 with TRBJ2-7; 10 nucleotides match TRBD2. V lost 4 bases to trimming and J lost 4 bases; unmatched junction nucleotides: 10. CDR3 length equals 16 residues. CDR1 and CDR2 (germline): KGHSH, LQKENI. The CDR3 DNA sequence: TGTGCCAGCTCACTTCGATCTAGCGGGAGTTGGTACGAGCAGTACTTC. Translating it yields CASSLRSSGSWYEQYF.

The rearrangement joins TRBV10-3 to TRBJ2-1, with 7 positions matching TRBD2. V shed 3 bases and J 8 bases; nucleotides not matched to a gene: 7. CDR3 length equals 14 residues. Germline V gene sequence: CDR1 ENHRY, CDR2 SYGVKD. This CDR3 reads CAISERGGNDEQFF. Written as DNA, the CDR3 is TGTGCCATCAGTGAACGCGGGGGAAACGATGAGCAGTTCTTC.

The gene calls are TRBV6-1 and TRBJ2-5; TRBD1 matches at 9 bases. From germline, CDR1 is MNHNS and CDR2 SASEGT. The CDR3 loop spans 14 amino acids. Losses at the gene ends were 1 base for V and 7 bases for J; bases not matched to a gene: 4. CDR3 in DNA: TGTGCCAGCAGTGAAGGGACAGGGGCAGGGACCCAGTACTTC. Translating gives CASSEGTGAGTQYF.

The chain is built from TRBV6-1 and TRBJ1-5; 7 nucleotides match TRBD1. The CDR3 runs 14 residues. Germline V lookup: CDR1 MNHNS, CDR2 SASEGT. Trimming cost V 5 bases and J 5 bases; bases outside gene matches: 6. The CDR3 bases are TGTGCCAGCAGTTTAACGCAGGGGGATCAGCCCCAGCATTTT. This gives the protein CASSLTQGDQPQHF.

The chain uses TRBV29-1 and TRBJ2-7, with TRBD1 matching 8 bases. CDR1 and CDR2 (germline): SQVTM, ANQGSEA. J gave up 2 bases and V 3 bases, and 6 bases lay outside the gene matches. This CDR3 has 14 residues. The CDR3 here is CSVEIGQGTYEQYF. CDR3 in DNA: TGCAGCGTTGAGATTGGACAGGGAACCTACGAGCAGTACTTC.

This clone was found a few times. The V call is TRBV6-1, the J call TRBJ1-3; D is unresolved. This CDR3 spans 16 amino acids. The V gene lost 3 bases and the J gene lost 1 base, with 13 bases spanning the gap. Germline V gene sequence: CDR1 MNHNS, CDR2 SASEGT. The CDR3 DNA reads TGTGCCAGCAGTGAGGGTCCGGACTATTCTGGAAACACCATATATTTT. Amino acids: CASSEGPDYSGNTIYF.

The chain has TRBV6-1 and TRBJ2-7; D possibly corresponds to TRBD1 (5 bases). Trimming cost V 6 bases and J 4 bases, with 13 bases left between them. CDR3 length: 13 residues. Looked up from germline, CDR1 is MNHNS and CDR2 is SASEGT. This CDR3 is CASSVDTGYEQYV. The CDR3 nucleotides read TGTGCCAGCAGCGTGGACACAGGATACGAGCAGTACGTC.

The chain has TRBV5-1 and TRBJ2-5; 7 bases align to TRBD2. This CDR3 has 14 residues. Germline V CDR1 and CDR2: SGHRS, YFSETQ. The ends lost 0 bases at V and 4 bases at J; junction bases unmatched: 3. The CDR3 region is CASSLEGRGETQYF. The CDR3 nucleotides read TGCGCCAGCAGCTTGGAGGGGAGGGGAGAGACCCAGTACTTC.

The genes are TRBV29-1 and TRBJ1-1; 12 bases agree with TRBD1. There are 13 residues in the CDR3. CDR1 SQVTM and CDR2 ANQGSEA come from the germline V gene. V shed 4 bases, J shed 9 bases, and the junction held 6 bases outside the gene matches. The CDR3 sequence: CSVALGTGGKAFF. CDR3 nucleotides: TGCAGCGTTGCGCTCGGGACAGGGGGCAAAGCTTTCTTT.

The V and J genes are TRBV7-9 and TRBJ2-7; TRBD2 might be the D (6 bases). The length of the CDR3 is 15 residues. Deletions cut 5 bases from V and 1 base from J, with 15 bases between. Per the germline V gene, CDR1 is SEHNR and CDR2 is FQNEAQ (reference sequence). CDR3 residues: CASSAWRVGSYEQYF. The CDR3 DNA sequence: TGTGCCAGCAGCGCGTGGAGGGTAGGATCCTACGAGCAGTACTTC.

The chain combines TRBV4-1 with TRBJ1-1; the match to TRBD1 covers 7 bases. The V segment lost 4 bases and the J segment 7 bases; nucleotides outside the gene matches: 9. This CDR3 spans 14 amino acids. Germline V CDR1 and CDR2: MGHRA, YSYEKL. The CDR3 reads CASSLRGLGVEAFF. The CDR3 DNA is TGCGCCAGCAGCCTAAGGGGGCTAGGGGTTGAAGCTTTCTTT.

With respect to this clone: At one end the junction does not follow the germline gene, possibly because of a read error. The V call is TRBV7-7, the J call TRBJ2-7; weak D call: TRBD1 (5 bases). The CDR3 length is 14 residues. Germline assignment: CDR1 SSHAT and CDR2 FNYEAQ (reference sequence). Here the CDR3 DNA reads TGTGCTAGCAGCTTATGCAGGGTACAGTACGAGCAGTACTTC. It specifies CASSLCRVQYEQYF. Looking up the rest from reference TRBV7-7 and TRBJ2-7 gives the full variable domain: GAGVSQSPRYKVTKRGQDVTLRCDPISSHATLYWYQQALGQGPEFLTYFNYEAQPDKSGLPSDRFSAERPEGSISTLTIQRTEQRDSAMYRCASSLCRVQYEQYFGPGTRLTVT.

The V gene is TRBV9, the J gene TRBJ2-1; perhaps TRBD1 as D (6 bases). The CDR3 loop spans 17 amino acids. In germline, CDR1 is SGDLS, CDR2 YYNGEE. The ends were cut back, 0 bases at V and 2 bases at J, with 15 bases in the middle. The CDR3 DNA reads TGTGCCAGCAGCGTAGAGCGGCAGGGGCTTACCTACAATGAGCAGTTCTTC. Translated, it gives CASSVERQGLTYNEQFF.

V gene TRBV2 combines with J gene TRBJ2-5, with 10 bases aligning to TRBD2. Germline V gene data show CDR1 as SNHLY and CDR2 as FYNNEI. The CDR3 is made up of 14 amino acids. V was clipped by 7 bases and J by 5 bases; unmatched bases: 7. The CDR3 DNA sequence: TGTGCCAGCATTGAGCGGGGGGGCCGGGAGACCCAGTACTTC. This translates into CASIERGGRETQYF.